This T cell receptor beta chain was identified in a study of T cells in Graves' hyperthyroidism and ophthalmopathy. Orbital computed tomography, thyroid ultrasound, serum thyroxine and TRAb, and clinical symptoms together informed the diagnoses. The PBMCs had their origin in 10 ml of fresh peripheral blood. Amplification of TCR beta CDR3 regions was performed using RNA transcripts as template. RT-PCR in the first round (using the HTBI primer set) targeted the TCR CDR3. TCRdb re-called the multiplex PCR reads through MiXCR, storing one row per CDR3 protein. The data hold 280,000 or so distinct CDR3 sequences, with less than 30% observed a single time. Germline assignment: CDR1 SQVTM and CDR2 ANQGSEA. The CDR3 has 16 residues. Trimming removed 4 bases at V and 1 base at J, with 19 bases between.

This TCR was recovered from a man between 40 and 49 years old with Graves' hyperthyroidism that later progressed to Graves' ophthalmopathy. The J gene is TRBJ2-5, the V gene TRBV29-1; a possible D gene is TRBD1 (5 bases). The sequenced sample was blood. This CDR3 reads CSVVPTVTAIQETQYF. The CDR3 nucleotides are TGCAGCGTTGTCCCAACCGTGACAGCTATCCAAGAGACCCAGTACTTC.